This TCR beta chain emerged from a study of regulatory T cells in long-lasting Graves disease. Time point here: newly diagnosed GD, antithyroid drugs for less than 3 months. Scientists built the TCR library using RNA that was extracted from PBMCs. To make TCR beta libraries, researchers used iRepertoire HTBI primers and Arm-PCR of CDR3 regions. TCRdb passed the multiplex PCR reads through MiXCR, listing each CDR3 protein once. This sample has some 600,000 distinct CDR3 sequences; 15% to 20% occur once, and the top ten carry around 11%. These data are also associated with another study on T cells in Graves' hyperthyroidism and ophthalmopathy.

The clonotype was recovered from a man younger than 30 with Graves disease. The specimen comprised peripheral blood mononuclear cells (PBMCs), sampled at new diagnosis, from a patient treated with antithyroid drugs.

The CDR3 reads CASSLKREGGEQYF. In DNA, the CDR3 is TGTGCCAGCAGCTTGAAACGGGAGGGCGGCGAGCAGTACTTC. The chain joins TRBV5-4 to TRBJ2-7; 8 bases line up with TRBD2. V was pared by 1 base and J by 6 bases, with 6 bases of the junction left unmatched. This CDR3 is built from 14 residues. CDR1 is SGHNT and CDR2 is YYREEE in the germline V gene (reference sequence).